The text below deals with one TCR beta chain. Its antigen is not identified. HIV-negative, healthy adults without recent acute infections or vaccinations were the donors. CDR1 is SGHTA and CDR2 is FQGNSA in the germline V gene. The CDR3 sequence is 14 residues long. V was trimmed by 4 bases and J by 3 bases, leaving 12 bases between them. Assay used: immunoSEQ multiplex PCR; TCRdb lists only in-frame clones, some missing. The table shows about 2 million clones, with approximately 95% occurring only once. The sample originates from a study of shared clonotypes between healthy human individuals. For the study at large: Three plates were used per donor for CD4 naive, three for CD4 memory, two for CD8 naive and one for CD8 memory.

Findings and caveats of the study: With few donors, the genetic and exposure-history diversity represented was limited.

Sequencing input: naive CD4+ T cells sorted from blood. Documented subset: CD45RA+ positively selected. The sequence came from a man aged 18 to 30 in good health. The gene calls are TRBV7-2 and TRBJ1-1; maybe TRBD1 (6 bases). CDR3 sequence reads: CASSSLAGDTEAFF. The CDR3 DNA is TGTGCCAGCAGCTCCCTTGCAGGGGACACTGAAGCTTTCTTT.